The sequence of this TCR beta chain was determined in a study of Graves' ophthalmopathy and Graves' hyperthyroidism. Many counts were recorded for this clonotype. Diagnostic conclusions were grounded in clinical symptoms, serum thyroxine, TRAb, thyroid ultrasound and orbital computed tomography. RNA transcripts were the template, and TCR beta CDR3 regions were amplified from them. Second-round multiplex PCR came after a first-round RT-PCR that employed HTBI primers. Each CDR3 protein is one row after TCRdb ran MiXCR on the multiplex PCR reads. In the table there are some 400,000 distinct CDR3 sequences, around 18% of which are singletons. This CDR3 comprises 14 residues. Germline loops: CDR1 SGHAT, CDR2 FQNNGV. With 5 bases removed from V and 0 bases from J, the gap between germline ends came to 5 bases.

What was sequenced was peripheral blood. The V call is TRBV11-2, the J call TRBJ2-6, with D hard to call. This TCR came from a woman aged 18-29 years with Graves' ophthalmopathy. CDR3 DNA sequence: TGTGCCAGCAGCCGAGCCTCTGGGGCCAACGTCCTGACTTTC. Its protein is CASSRASGANVLTF.